The source of this T cell receptor (beta chain) is a study of blood T cell repertoires in COVID-19. Study-level background: Whether acute or convalescent, the COVID-19 samples came from the United States, Italy and Spain.

The CDR3 runs 15 residues. The germline V and J ends were trimmed by 5 bases and 3 bases, with 17 bases remaining between them. CDR1 and CDR2 (germline): MNHEY, SVGAGI. The assay was immunoSEQ multiplex PCR, and TCRdb's table has in-frame clones only and misses some. Altogether 150,000 to 200,000 clones are present, approximately 88% being singletons, with the ten largest covering 8% to 9.5%. The clonotype was recovered from a woman over 75 with active or convalescent COVID-19. This chain links TRBV6-5 with TRBJ2-7; weak D call: TRBD1 (6 bases). The specimen was peripheral blood. The CDR3: CASSRGGTPSYEQYF. The DNA for the CDR3 is TGTGCCAGCAGTCGGGGTGGGACACCAAGCTACGAGCAGTACTTC.